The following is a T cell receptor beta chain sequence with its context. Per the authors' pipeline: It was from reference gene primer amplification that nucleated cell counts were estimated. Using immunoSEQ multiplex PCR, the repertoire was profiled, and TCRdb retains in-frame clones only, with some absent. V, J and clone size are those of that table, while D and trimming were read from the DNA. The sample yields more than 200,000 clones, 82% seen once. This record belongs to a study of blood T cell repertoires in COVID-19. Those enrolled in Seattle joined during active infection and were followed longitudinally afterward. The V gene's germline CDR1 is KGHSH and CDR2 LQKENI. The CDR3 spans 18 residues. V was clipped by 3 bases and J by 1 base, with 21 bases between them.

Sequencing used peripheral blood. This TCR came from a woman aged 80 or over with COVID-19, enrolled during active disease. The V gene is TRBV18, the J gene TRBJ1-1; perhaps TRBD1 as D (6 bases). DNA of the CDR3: TGTGCCAGCTCACCGGTTCGGTCCAGGGGTTCTGAGAACACTGAAGCTTTCTTT. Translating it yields CASSPVRSRGSENTEAFF.